This is a list of T cell receptor beta chains from one sample in a study of blood T cell repertoires in COVID-19. Assay: immunoSEQ multiplex PCR; the TCRdb copy retains only in-frame clones and omits some. Here the sample spans about 160,000 clones, around 84% being singletons. Sequencing was performed on PBMCs or T cells enriched from blood (not recorded which). The source of these receptors is a man aged 50-60 years who had recovered from COVID-19. The CDR3 runs from the conserved cysteine through the conserved F or W. D genes are given only for firm matches. Size is omitted from some rows. Given values are once, few, many or a class for expanded clones.

clone size	J gene	V gene	D gene	CDR3 DNA	CDR3 protein
.	TRBJ2-1	TRBV7-2	TRBD2	TGTGCCAGCAGCTCGTATAGCGGGGGGGCCGTTCGAGAGCAGTTCTTC	CASSSYSGGAVREQFF
.	TRBJ2-5	TRBV7-9	TRBD2	TGTGCCAGCAGCTTAGGGGTATTAGCGGGGATTGGGCAAGAGACCCAGTACTTC	CASSLGVLAGIGQETQYF
.	TRBJ1-2	TRBV2	.	TGTGCCAGCAGTGAGAGGGGGTCCGTCTATGGCTACACCTTC	CASSERGSVYGYTF
.	TRBJ2-7	TRBV6-5	.	TGTGCCAGCAGTTTCGAGGCAGACTCCTACGAGCAGTACTTC	CASSFEADSYEQYF
.	TRBJ2-1	TRBV6-4	TRBD2	TGTGCCAGCAGTTTAGCGGGGGGAAGCAATGAGCAGTTCTTC	CASSLAGGSNEQFF
.	TRBJ2-1	TRBV6-5	TRBD1	TGTGCCAGCAGGCCAGGGACAGCCTCCTACAATGAGCAGTTCTTC	CASRPGTASYNEQFF
.	TRBJ2-3	TRBV9	.	TGTGCCAGCAGCGTAGGCGGGGTCACAGATACGCAGTATTTT	CASSVGGVTDTQYF
.	TRBJ2-2	TRBV3-1/TRBV3-2	.	TGTGCCAGCAGCCAAGACAGGCTTTCCACCGGGGAGCTGTTTTTT	CASSQDRLSTGELFF
.	TRBJ2-7	TRBV6-5	TRBD2	TGTGCCAGCAGTTACTCCAGGACTAGCGGCTACGAGCAGTACTTC	CASSYSRTSGYEQYF
few	TRBJ2-3	TRBV5-1	TRBD1	TGCGCCAGCAAGCTCCGGGACAGGGGTCGAGATACGCAGTATTTT	CASKLRDRGRDTQYF
.	TRBJ2-3	TRBV4-2	TRBD2	TGTGCCAGCAGCCAAGGTCTCGGGGGGGGAAGCACAGATACGCAGTATTTT	CASSQGLGGGSTDTQYF
.	TRBJ2-4	TRBV5-1	TRBD1	TGCGCCAGCAGCGTGGGACAGAACCTAGCCAAAAACATTCAGTACTTC	CASSVGQNLAKNIQYF
.	TRBJ2-5	TRBV7-7	TRBD1	TGTGCCAGCAGCCGGGACAGGGGTCGGGAGACCCAGTACTTC	CASSRDRGRETQYF
.	TRBJ1-2	TRBV6-1	.	TGTGCCAGCAGGCCGACATCCTCCTATGGCTACACCTTC	CASRPTSSYGYTF
few	TRBJ1-4	TRBV6-1	.	TGTGCCAGCAGTGATATGGACAGTTTTCGGGAAAAACTGTTTTTT	CASSDMDSFREKLFF
.	TRBJ2-7	TRBV5-1	TRBD1	TGCGCCAGCAGCTCTCAAACCGGGACAGGCTACGAGCAGTACTTC	CASSSQTGTGYEQYF
.	TRBJ1-2	TRBV11-3	.	TGTGCCAGCAGCGCCGGGGGGGCGGGCGGCTACACCTTC	CASSAGGAGGYTF
.	TRBJ2-5	TRBV5-5	.	TGTGCCAGCAGTTCGCCTCCGGAGGAGACCCAGTACTTC	CASSSPPEETQYF
.	TRBJ1-4	TRBV25-1	TRBD1	TGTGCCAGCAGTCCTCCGGGACAGAGAGAAAAACTGTTTTTT	CASSPPGQREKLFF
.	TRBJ2-7	TRBV19	.	TGTGCCAGTAGTAGGGGACTGCCGTCTGGCGAGCAGTACTTC	CASSRGLPSGEQYF
.	TRBJ1-3	TRBV30	.	TGTGCCTGGAGTGGTGCGGGGTTTCGGGGAAACACCATATATTTT	CAWSGAGFRGNTIYF
.	TRBJ1-1	TRBV19	.	TGTGCCAGTAGTATGGGCGAGGGCACTGAAGCTTTCTTT	CASSMGEGTEAFF
.	TRBJ2-7	TRBV12-3/TRBV12-4	TRBD1	TGTGCCAGCAGCCGGGACAGGCTCTACGAGCAGTACTTC	CASSRDRLYEQYF
.	TRBJ2-3	TRBV7-9	.	TGTGCCAGCAGCACCCTAGCGGATACGCAGTATTTT	CASSTLADTQYF
.	TRBJ2-2	TRBV15	TRBD2	TGTGCCACCAGCAGTGGGCGGGGGATCACCGGGGAGCTGTTTTTT	CATSSGRGITGELFF
once	TRBJ2-1	TRBV3-1/TRBV3-2	TRBD1	TGTGCCAGCACCGACAGGGGGAGCTCCTACAATGAGCAGTTCTTC	CASTDRGSSYNEQFF
.	TRBJ1-4	TRBV21-1	.	TGTGCCAGCAGCAAAGGACCCCGGGTAAGACTGTTTTTT	CASSKGPRVRLFF
.	TRBJ1-5	TRBV7-8	TRBD1	TGTGCCAGCAGCTTAGACAGGGGTCAGCCCCAGCATTTT	CASSLDRGQPQHF
.	TRBJ2-5	TRBV6-5	.	TGTGCCAGCAGTTACTCCCCAAAACCTAAAGAGACCCAGTACTTC	CASSYSPKPKETQYF
.	TRBJ1-1	TRBV5-4	.	TGTGCCAGCAGCCGAAAATCGGACACTGAAGCTTTCTTT	CASSRKSDTEAFF
few	TRBJ1-6	TRBV2	TRBD1	TGTGCCAGCAGTGGACAGGGGAAAAATAATTCACCCCTCCACTTT	CASSGQGKNNSPLHF
.	TRBJ1-1	TRBV5-1	.	TGCGCCAGCAGCACGGGGGGAGGCGACACTGAAGCTTTCTTT	CASSTGGGDTEAFF
.	TRBJ2-1	TRBV4-2	TRBD2	TGTGCCAGTAGCGGGGGCCTTAACTACAATGAGCAGTTCTTC	CASSGGLNYNEQFF
.	TRBJ2-3	TRBV7-2	TRBD2	TGTGCCAGCAGCTGGCAGCCCGGGACTAGCGGGGAGGATTTT	CASSWQPGTSGEDF
.	TRBJ1-5	TRBV10-3	.	TGTGCCATCAGTTACACAAGCAATCAGCCCCAGCATTTT	CAISYTSNQPQHF
.	TRBJ2-1	TRBV19	TRBD1	TGTGCCAGTAGCAAACTCCGGGACAGGGGTTTCAATGAGCAGTTCTTC	CASSKLRDRGFNEQFF
.	TRBJ2-1	TRBV6-1	.	TGTGCCAGCAGTGAATTCCCGAGGGGGGGTTCCTACAATGAGCAGTTCTTC	CASSEFPRGGSYNEQFF
.	TRBJ2-7	TRBV3-1/TRBV3-2	TRBD2	TGTGCCAGCAGCTCAACTAGCGGGGGTTACTACGAGCAGTACTTC	CASSSTSGGYYEQYF
.	TRBJ1-1	TRBV3-1/TRBV3-2	.	TGTGCCAGCAGCCACAGGGGCACTGAAGCTTTCTTT	CASSHRGTEAFF
.	TRBJ1-6	TRBV5-1	.	TGCGCCAGCAGCTTGGGACAGACAAGCTCCTATAATTCACCCCTCCACTTT	CASSLGQTSSYNSPLHF